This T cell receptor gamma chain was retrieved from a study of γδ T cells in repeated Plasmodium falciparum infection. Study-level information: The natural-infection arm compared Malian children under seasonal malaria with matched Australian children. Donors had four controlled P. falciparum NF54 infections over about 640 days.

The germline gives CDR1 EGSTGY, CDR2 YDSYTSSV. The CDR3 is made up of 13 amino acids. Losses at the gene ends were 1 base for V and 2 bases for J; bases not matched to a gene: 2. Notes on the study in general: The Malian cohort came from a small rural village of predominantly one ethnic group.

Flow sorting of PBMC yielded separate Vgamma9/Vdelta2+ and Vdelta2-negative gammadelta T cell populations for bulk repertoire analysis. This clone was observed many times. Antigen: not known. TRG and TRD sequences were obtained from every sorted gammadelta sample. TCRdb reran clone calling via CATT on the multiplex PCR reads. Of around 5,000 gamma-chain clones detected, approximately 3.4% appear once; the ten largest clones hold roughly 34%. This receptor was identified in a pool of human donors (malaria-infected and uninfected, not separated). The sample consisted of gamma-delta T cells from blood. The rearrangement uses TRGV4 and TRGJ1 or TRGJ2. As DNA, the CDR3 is TGTGCCACCTGGGATGGCCATTATTATAAGAAACTCTTT. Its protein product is CATWDGHYYKKLF.